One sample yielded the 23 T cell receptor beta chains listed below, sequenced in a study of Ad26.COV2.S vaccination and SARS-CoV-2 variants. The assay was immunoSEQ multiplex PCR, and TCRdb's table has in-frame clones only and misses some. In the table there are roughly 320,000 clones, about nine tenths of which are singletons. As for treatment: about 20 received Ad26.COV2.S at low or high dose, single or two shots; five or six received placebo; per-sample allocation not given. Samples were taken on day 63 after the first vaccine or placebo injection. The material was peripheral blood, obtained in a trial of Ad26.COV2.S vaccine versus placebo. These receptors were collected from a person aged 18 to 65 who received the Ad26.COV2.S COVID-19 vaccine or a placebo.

CDR3 residues: CASSQTASYEQYF. CDR3 in DNA: TGTGCCAGCAGCCAGACAGCTTCCTACGAGCAGTACTTC. The gene calls are TRBV21-1 and TRBJ2-7; the D call in the table, TRBD1, was not verified against the DNA. TRBV21-1 is tagged as a pseudogene. CDR3 size: 13 residues.

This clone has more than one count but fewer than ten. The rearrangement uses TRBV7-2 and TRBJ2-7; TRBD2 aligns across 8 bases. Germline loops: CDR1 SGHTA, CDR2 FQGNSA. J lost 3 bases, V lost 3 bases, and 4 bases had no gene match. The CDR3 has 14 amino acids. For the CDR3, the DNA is TGTGCCAGCAGCTTTAGCGGGGTGAGCTACGAGCAGTACTTC. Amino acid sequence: CASSFSGVSYEQYF.

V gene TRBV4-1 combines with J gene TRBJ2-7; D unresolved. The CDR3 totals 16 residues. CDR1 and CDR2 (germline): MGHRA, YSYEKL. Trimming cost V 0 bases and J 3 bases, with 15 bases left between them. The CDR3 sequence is CASSQEFASRSYEQYF. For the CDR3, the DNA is TGCGCCAGCAGCCAAGAGTTCGCCAGTCGTAGCTACGAGCAGTACTTC.

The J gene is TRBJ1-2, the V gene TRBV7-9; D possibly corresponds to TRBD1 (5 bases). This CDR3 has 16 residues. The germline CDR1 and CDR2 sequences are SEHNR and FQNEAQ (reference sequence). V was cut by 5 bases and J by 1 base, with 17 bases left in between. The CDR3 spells CASSPQAREFNYGYTF. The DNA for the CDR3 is TGTGCCAGCAGCCCCCAGGCCAGGGAATTTAACTATGGCTACACCTTC. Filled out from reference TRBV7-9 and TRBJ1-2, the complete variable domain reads DTGVSQNPRHKITKRGQNVTFRCDPISEHNRLYWYRQTLGQGPEFLTYFQNEAQLEKSRLLSDRFSAERPKGSFSTLEIQRTEQGDSAMYLCASSPQAREFNYGYTFGSGTRLTVV.

CDR3 nucleotide sequence: TGTGCCTCCAACTATGATATGCCCGGGACAGTTGTGTACTTC. Its protein product is CASNYDMPGTVVYF. The V and J genes are TRBV30 and TRBJ2-5, with TRBD1 matching 7 bases. Germline V lookup: CDR1 GTSNPN, CDR2 SVGIG (reference sequence). V was clipped by 7 bases and J by 13 bases; unmatched bases: 21. This CDR3 has 14 residues.

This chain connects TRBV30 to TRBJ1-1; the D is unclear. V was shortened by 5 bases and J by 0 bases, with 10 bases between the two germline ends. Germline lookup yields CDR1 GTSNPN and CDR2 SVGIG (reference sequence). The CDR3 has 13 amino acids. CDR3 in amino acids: CAWDGRLNTEAFF. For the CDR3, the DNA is TGTGCCTGGGATGGACGGCTGAACACTGAAGCTTTCTTT.

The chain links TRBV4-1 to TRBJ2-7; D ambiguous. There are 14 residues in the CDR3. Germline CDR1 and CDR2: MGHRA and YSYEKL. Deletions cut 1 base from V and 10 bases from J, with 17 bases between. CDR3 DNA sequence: TGCGCCAGCAGCCAAGTGCCGGGTCGTACTACTCAGTACTTC. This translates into CASSQVPGRTTQYF.

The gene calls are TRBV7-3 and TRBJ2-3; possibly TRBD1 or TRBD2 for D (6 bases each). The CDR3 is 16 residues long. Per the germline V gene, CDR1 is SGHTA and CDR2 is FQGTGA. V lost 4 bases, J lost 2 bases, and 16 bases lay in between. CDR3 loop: CASSSVLGGFTDTQYF. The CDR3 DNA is TGTGCCAGCAGCTCCGTGCTAGGGGGGTTCACAGATACGCAGTATTTT.

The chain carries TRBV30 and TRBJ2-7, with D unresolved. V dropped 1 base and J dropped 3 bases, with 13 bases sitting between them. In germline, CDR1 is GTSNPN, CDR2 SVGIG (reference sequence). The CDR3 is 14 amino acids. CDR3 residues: CAWSEPILGYEQYF. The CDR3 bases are TGTGCCTGGAGTGAGCCTATCCTCGGCTACGAGCAGTACTTC.

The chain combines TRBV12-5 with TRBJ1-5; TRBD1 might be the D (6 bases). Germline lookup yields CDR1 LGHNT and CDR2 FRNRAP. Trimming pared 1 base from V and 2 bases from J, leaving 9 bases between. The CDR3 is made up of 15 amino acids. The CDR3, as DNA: TGTGCTAGTGGTTTGGACAGGGAACGCAATCAGCCCCAGCATTTT. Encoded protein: CASGLDRERNQPQHF.

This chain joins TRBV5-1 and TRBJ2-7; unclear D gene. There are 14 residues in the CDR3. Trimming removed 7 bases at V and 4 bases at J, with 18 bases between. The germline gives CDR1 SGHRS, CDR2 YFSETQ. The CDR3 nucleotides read TGCGCCAGCGCAACCTCGACCTCGAGTTACGAGCAGTACTTC. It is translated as CASATSTSSYEQYF.

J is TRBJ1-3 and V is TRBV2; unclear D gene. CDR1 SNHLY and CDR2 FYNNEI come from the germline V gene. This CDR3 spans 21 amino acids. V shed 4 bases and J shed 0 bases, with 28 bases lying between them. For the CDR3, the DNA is TGTGCCAGCAGTGGACTGGGAAGGGATGGCAACCCCGGCAGCTCTGGAAACACCATATATTTT. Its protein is CASSGLGRDGNPGSSGNTIYF.

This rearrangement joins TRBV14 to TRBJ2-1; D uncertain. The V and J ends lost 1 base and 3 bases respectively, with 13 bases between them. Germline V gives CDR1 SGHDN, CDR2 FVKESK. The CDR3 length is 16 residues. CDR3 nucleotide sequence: TGTGCCAGCAGCCAAGGTAGGGCCTACGACTACAATGAGCAGTTCTTC. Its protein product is CASSQGRAYDYNEQFF.

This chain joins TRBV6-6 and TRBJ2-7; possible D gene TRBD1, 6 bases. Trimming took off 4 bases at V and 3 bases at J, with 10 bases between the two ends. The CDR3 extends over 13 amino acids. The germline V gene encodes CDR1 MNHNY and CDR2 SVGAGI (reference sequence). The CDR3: CASSFTGNYEQYF. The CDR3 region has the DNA TGTGCCAGCAGTTTCACAGGGAACTACGAGCAGTACTTC.

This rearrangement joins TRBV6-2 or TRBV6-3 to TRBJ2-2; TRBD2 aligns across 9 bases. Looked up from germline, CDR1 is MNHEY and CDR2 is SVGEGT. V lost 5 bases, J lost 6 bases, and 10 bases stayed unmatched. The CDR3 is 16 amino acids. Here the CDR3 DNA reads TGTGCCAGCAGTGACCCTCTAGCGGGGTCCTCCGGGGAGCTGTTTTTT. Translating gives CASSDPLAGSSGELFF.

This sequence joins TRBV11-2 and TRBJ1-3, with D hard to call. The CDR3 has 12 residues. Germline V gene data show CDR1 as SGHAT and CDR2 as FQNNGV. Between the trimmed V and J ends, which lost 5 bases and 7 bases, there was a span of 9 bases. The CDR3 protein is CASSPPGNTIYF. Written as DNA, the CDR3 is TGTGCCAGCAGCCCCCCCGGCAACACCATATATTTT.

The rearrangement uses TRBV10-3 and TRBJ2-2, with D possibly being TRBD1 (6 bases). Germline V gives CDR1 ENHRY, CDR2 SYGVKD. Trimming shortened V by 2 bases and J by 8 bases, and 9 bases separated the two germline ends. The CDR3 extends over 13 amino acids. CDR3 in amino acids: CAISEGGQGELFF. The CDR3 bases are TGTGCCATCAGTGAGGGGGGCCAGGGGGAGCTGTTTTTT.

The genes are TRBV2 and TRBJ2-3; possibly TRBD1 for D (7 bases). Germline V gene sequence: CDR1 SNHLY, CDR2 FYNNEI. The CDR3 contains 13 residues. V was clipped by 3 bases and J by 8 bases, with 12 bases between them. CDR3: CASSDIQGGTQYF. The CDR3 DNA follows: TGTGCCAGCAGTGATATTCAGGGGGGTACGCAGTATTTT.

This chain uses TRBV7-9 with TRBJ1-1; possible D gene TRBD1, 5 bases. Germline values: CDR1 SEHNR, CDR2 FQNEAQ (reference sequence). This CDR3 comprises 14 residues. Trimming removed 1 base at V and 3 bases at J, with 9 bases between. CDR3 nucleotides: TGTGCCAGCAGCTTAGGGGGCGCAGACACTGAAGCTTTCTTT. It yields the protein CASSLGGADTEAFF.

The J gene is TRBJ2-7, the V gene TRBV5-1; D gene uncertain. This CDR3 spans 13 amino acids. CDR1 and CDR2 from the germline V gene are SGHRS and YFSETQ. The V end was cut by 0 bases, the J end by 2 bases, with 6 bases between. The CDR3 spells CASSLDRTYEQYF. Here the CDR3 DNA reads TGCGCCAGCAGCTTGGACAGAACCTACGAGCAGTACTTC.

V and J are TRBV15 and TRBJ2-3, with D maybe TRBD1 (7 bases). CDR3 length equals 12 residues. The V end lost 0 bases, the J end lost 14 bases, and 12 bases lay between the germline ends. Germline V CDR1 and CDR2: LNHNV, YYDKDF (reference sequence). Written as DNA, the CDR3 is TGTGCCACCAGCAGAGAGGCAGGGGGGCGGTATTTT. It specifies CATSREAGGRYF. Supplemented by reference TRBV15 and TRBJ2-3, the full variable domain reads DAMVIQNPRYQVTQFGKPVTLSCSQTLNHNVMYWYQQKSSQAPKLLFHYYDKDFNNEADTPDNFQSRRPNTSFCFLDIRSPGLGDTAMYLCATSREAGGRYFGPGTRLTVL.

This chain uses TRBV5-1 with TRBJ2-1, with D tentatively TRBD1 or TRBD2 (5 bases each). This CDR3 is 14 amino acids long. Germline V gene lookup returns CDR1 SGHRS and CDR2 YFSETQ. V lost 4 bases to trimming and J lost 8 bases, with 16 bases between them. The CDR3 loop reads CASSLRGVRDEQFF. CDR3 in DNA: TGCGCCAGCAGCCTTAGAGGGGTTCGGGATGAGCAGTTCTTC.

CDR3 sequence: CASSSLDEQYF. The CDR3 DNA is TGCGCCAGCAGCTCATTGGACGAGCAGTACTTC. The chain links TRBV5-1 to TRBJ2-7; D gene uncertain. Looked up from germline, CDR1 is SGHRS and CDR2 is YFSETQ. Deletions cut 3 bases from V and 5 bases from J, with 6 bases between. CDR3 length: 11 amino acids. Drawing the rest from reference TRBV5-1 and TRBJ2-7, the complete variable domain is KAGVTQTPRYLIKTRGQQVTLSCSPISGHRSVSWYQQTPGQGLQFLFEYFSETQRNKGNFPGRFSGRQFSNSRSEMNVSTLELGDSALYLCASSSLDEQYFGPGTRLTVT.